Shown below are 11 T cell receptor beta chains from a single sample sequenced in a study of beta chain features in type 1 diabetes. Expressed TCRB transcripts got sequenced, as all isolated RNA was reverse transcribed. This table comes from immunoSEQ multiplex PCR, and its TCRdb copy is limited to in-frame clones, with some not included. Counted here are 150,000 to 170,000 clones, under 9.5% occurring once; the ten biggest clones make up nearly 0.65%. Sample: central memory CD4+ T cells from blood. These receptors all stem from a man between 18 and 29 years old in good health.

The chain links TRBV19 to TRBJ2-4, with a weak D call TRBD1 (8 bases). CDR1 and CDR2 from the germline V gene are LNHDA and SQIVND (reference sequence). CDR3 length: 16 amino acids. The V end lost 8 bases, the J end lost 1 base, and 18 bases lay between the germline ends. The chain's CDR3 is CASENRGGVAKNIQYF. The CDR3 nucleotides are TGTGCCAGTGAGAACAGGGGGGGTGTTGCCAAAAACATTCAGTACTTC.

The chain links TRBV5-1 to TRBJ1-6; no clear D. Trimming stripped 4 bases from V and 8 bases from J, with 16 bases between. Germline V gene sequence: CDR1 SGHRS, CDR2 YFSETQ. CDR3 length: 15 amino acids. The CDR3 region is CASSLTSLLDSPLHF. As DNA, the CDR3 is TGCGCCAGCAGCCTCACATCCTTATTGGATTCACCCCTCCACTTT.

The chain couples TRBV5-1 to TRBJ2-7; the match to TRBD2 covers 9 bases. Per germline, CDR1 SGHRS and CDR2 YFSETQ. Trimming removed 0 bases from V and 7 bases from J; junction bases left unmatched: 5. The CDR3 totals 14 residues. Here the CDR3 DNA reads TGCGCCAGCAGCTTGGACAGGGCGGGAGGGGAGCAGTACTTC. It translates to CASSLDRAGGEQYF.

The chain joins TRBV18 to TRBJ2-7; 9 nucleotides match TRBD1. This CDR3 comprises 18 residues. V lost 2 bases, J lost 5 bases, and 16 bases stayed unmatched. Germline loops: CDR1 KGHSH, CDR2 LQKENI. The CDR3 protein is CASSPRMTQGAPNHEQYF. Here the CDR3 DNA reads TGTGCCAGCTCACCAAGAATGACACAGGGGGCGCCTAACCACGAGCAGTACTTC.

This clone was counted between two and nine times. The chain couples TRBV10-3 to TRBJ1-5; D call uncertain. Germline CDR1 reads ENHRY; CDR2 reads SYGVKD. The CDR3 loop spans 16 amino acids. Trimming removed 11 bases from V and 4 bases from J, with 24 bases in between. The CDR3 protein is CASWRGEPELNQPQHF. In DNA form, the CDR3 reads TGTGCCTCCTGGCGGGGAGAGCCAGAACTAAATCAGCCCCAGCATTTT.

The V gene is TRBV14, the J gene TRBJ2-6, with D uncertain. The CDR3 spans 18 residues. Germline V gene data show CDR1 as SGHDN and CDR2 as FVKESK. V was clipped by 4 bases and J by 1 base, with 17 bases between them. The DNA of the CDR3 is TGTGCCAGCAGCCCCCTAGGCGCACGAAGGTCTGGGGCCAACGTCCTGACTTTC. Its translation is CASSPLGARRSGANVLTF.

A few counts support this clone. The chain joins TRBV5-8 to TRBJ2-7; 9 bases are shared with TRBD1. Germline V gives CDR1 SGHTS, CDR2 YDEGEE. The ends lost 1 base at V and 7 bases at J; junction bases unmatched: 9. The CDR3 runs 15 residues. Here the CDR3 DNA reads TGTGCCAGCAGCTTGTTGGGACAGGGTCCAGGGGAGCAGTACTTC. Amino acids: CASSLLGQGPGEQYF.

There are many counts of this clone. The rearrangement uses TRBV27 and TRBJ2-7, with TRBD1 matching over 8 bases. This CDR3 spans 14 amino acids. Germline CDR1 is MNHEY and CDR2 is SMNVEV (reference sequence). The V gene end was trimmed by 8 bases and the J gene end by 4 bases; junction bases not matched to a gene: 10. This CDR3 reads CASGMGTGTYEQYF. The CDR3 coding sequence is TGTGCCAGCGGAATGGGGACAGGAACTTACGAGCAGTACTTC.

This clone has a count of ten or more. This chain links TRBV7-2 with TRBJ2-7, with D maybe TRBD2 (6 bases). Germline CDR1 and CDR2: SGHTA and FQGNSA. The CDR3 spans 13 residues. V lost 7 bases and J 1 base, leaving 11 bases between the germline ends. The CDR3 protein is CASNSGSSYEQYF. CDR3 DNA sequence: TGTGCCAGCAACTCCGGGAGTTCCTACGAGCAGTACTTC.

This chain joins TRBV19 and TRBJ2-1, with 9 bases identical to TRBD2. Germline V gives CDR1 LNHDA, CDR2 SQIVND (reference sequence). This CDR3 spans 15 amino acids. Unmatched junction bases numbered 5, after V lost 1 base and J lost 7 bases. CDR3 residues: CASSIGRLADNEQFF. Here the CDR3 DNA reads TGTGCCAGTAGTATAGGCAGACTAGCGGATAATGAGCAGTTCTTC. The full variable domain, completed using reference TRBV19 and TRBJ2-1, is DGGITQSPKYLFRKEGQNVTLSCEQNLNHDAMYWYRQDPGQGLRLIYYSQIVNDFQKGDIAEGYSVSREKKESFPLTVTSAQKNPTAFYLCASSIGRLADNEQFFGPGTRLTVL.

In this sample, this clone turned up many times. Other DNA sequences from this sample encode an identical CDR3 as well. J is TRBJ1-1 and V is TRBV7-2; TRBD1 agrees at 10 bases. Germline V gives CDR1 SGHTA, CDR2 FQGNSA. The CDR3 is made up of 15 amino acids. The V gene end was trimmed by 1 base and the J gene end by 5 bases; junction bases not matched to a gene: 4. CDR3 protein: CASSLDGTGDTEAFF. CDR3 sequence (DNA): TGTGCCAGCAGCTTAGACGGGACAGGGGATACTGAAGCTTTCTTT.